The clone carrying this T cell receptor (beta chain) was seen more than once but under ten times. Original data processing: Reference gene primer amplification gave nucleated cell count estimates. Clones were read by immunoSEQ multiplex PCR, and TCRdb kept only the in-frame ones, dropping some. V and J calls and clone size are those listed in that table; D and trimming were worked out from the DNA. The table shows more than 100,000 clones, with more than 70% occurring only once. Germline CDR1 is MNHEY and CDR2 is SMNVEV (reference sequence). Unmatched junction bases numbered 2, after V lost 3 bases and J lost 1 base. The CDR3 has 16 amino acids. The source of the sample is a study of blood T cell repertoires in COVID-19. Turning to the study itself: The United States, Italy and Spain provided the acute and convalescent COVID-19 samples. T cells, B-cell-depleted T cells, or PBMCs supplied cDNA or gDNA.

The specimen was peripheral blood. This receptor was identified in a man in his fifties or sixties with acute or convalescent COVID-19. This rearrangement joins TRBV27 to TRBJ2-2, with 10 bases matching TRBD2. CDR3 nucleotides: TGTGCCAGCAGTTTCCTAGCGGGGGTGAACACCGGGGAGCTGTTTTTT. Protein product: CASSFLAGVNTGELFF.